The source of this T cell receptor beta chain is a study of cytomegalovirus exposure and HLA in healthy donors. Primers: 60 Vbeta forward and 13 Jbeta reverse. Profiled with immunoSEQ multiplex PCR; TCRdb holds only in-frame clones, not every one. The table includes approximately 150,000 clones, 70% detected once. The germline CDR1 and CDR2 sequences are SQVTM and ANQGSEA. The V and J ends lost 4 bases and 7 bases, in that order; junction bases with no gene match: 4. There are 12 residues in the CDR3. Findings and caveats of the study: In a later analysis, at a false discovery rate of 0.05, under 20,000 TCR beta sequences matched HLA alleles. The availability of immune exposure information extended only to CMV serostatus. A previous analysis found most TCR beta V segments productive roughly 90% or roughly 30% of the time. DRB1 showed the most TCR associations and HLA-C the fewest in a later analysis, as rates varied by HLA locus.

Comments on this clone: Its antigen remains unidentified. Additional DNA sequences in this sample encode the identical CDR3.

The sample was PBMCs. The chain recombines TRBV29-1 with TRBJ1-2; 9 nucleotides align to TRBD1. This receptor was taken from a man between 18 and 29 years old in good health and CMV-seropositive. CDR3 sequence (DNA): TGCAGCGTTGGGGGGGGACAGGGTGGCTACACCTTC. The encoded protein is CSVGGGQGGYTF. Full variable domain (rest looked up from reference TRBV29-1 and TRBJ1-2): SAVISQKPSRDICQRGTSLTIQCQVDSQVTMMFWYRQQPGQSLTLIATANQGSEATYESGFVIDKFPISRPNLTFSTLTVSNMSPEDSSIYLCSVGGGQGGYTFGSGTRLTVV.